This TCR beta chain was captured in a study of T-cell memory formation after mild COVID-19. Overall study results and limits: Cross-reactive memory seemingly joined, as some responding clones were found in pre-infection memory. A balance of CD4 and CD8 characterized clones contracting day 15 to 85, whereas later expanders leaned CD4+.

This clonotype was seen a handful of times. Its antigen is not identified. The 5'RACE method, run with constant-segment primers, produced TCR alpha and TCR beta cDNA libraries (carrying sample barcodes and UMIs). TCRdb independently ran MiXCR on the 5' RACE reads; one entry per CDR3 protein. The sample records roughly 100,000 distinct CDR3 sequences, roughly 16% being singletons. Germline V gives CDR1 LGHNA, CDR2 YSLEER. The CDR3 contains 16 residues. V dropped 1 base and J dropped 6; count of bases not matched to a gene: 8. What was sequenced was PBMCs or a T cell subset sorted from them (not recorded which). This chain connects TRBV4-3 to TRBJ1-1; 10 bases agree with TRBD1. The TCR sequence derives from a man younger than 35 who had mild COVID-19 (a few samples of this study predate the infection). Cell type and time point are not known. For the CDR3, the DNA is TGCGCCAGCAGCCAAGTTCTTGTGGACAGGGGGGCTGAAGCTTTCTTT. As protein: CASSQVLVDRGAEAFF.